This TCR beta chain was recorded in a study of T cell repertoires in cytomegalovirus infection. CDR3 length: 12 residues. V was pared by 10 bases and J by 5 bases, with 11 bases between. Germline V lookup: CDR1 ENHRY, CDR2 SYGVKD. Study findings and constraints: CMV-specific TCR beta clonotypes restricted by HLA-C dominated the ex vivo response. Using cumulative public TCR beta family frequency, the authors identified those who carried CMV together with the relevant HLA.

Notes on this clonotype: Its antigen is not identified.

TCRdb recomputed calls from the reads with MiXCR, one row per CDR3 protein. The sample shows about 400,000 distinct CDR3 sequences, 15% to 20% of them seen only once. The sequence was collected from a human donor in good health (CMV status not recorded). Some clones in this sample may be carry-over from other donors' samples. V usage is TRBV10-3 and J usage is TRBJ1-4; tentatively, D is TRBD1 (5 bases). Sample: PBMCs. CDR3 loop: CATGLINEKLFF. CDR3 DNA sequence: TGTGCCACGGGACTGATAAATGAAAAACTGTTTTTT.